The clone carrying this T cell receptor (beta chain) was seen repeatedly, ten times or more. As yet, its antigen is unknown. Synthesis of cDNA was carried out by template-switch 5'RACE. The reaction used 10-nucleotide random UMIs. One entry per CDR3 protein, called by TCRdb with MiXCR from the 5' RACE reads. The sample has about 48,000 distinct CDR3 sequences; 10% to 15% are singletons. After removal of 1 base from V and 5 bases from J, the junction contained 7 bases not matched to a gene. CDR1 and CDR2 from the germline V gene are SGHVS and FQNEAQ. The CDR3 extends over 15 amino acids. Described time point: longitudinal time-point 3. Unsorted libraries were derived from 2 million PBMCs stored at -80 C. This sample stems from a study of neurological immune-mediated disorders. The study's findings and limits: Multiple sclerosis was found to have the least TCR clonal expansion, below healthy controls, and HTLV-1-associated myelopathy the most.

V and J are TRBV7-8 and TRBJ1-2; 7 bases fit TRBD1. Material for sequencing was PBMCs. The sequence derives from a male donor with HTLV-1-associated myelopathy (HAM/TSP). CDR3 coding DNA: TGTGCCAGCAGCTTAGACCGCAGGGGGTGGTATGGCTACACCTTC. Encoded protein: CASSLDRRGWYGYTF.